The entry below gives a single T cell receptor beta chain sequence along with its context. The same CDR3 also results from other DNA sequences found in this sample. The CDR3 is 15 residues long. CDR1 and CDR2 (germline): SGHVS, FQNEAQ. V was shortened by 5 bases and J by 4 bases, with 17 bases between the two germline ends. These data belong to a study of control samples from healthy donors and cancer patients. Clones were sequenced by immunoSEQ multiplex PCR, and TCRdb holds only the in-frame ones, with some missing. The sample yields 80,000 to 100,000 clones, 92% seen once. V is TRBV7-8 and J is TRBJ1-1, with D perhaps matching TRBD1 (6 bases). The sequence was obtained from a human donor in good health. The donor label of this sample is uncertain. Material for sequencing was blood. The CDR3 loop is CASSVTGFGTTEAFF. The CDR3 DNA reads TGTGCCAGCAGCGTGACAGGCTTTGGCACCACTGAAGCTTTCTTT.